The entry below gives a single T cell receptor (beta chain) sequence along with its context. What it binds is not known. This entry belongs to a study of post-analysis software for immune sequencing data. The V gene end was trimmed by 2 bases and the J gene end by 2 bases; junction bases not matched to a gene: 6. The CDR3 runs 15 residues. CDR1 and CDR2 (germline): DFQATT, SNEGSKA (reference sequence). Libraries were made from TCR beta cDNA, and they carried unique molecular identifiers. TCRdb used MiXCR to reprocess the PCR reads, holding one entry per CDR3 protein. The sample yields about 540,000 distinct CDR3 sequences, roughly 34% seen once. The study's findings and limits: A handful of TRBV segments appeared more often in patients than in controls, and TRBV5-6, TRBV5-1 and TRBV20-1 were among these.

The sequence was collected from a girl between 2 and 17 years old with multiple sclerosis. This chain links TRBV20-1 with TRBJ2-3; TRBD2 aligns across 8 bases. Sample: blood. CDR3 bases: TGCAGTGCTAGAAATAGCGGGGAGGACACAGATACGCAGTATTTT. Translation gives CSARNSGEDTDTQYF.